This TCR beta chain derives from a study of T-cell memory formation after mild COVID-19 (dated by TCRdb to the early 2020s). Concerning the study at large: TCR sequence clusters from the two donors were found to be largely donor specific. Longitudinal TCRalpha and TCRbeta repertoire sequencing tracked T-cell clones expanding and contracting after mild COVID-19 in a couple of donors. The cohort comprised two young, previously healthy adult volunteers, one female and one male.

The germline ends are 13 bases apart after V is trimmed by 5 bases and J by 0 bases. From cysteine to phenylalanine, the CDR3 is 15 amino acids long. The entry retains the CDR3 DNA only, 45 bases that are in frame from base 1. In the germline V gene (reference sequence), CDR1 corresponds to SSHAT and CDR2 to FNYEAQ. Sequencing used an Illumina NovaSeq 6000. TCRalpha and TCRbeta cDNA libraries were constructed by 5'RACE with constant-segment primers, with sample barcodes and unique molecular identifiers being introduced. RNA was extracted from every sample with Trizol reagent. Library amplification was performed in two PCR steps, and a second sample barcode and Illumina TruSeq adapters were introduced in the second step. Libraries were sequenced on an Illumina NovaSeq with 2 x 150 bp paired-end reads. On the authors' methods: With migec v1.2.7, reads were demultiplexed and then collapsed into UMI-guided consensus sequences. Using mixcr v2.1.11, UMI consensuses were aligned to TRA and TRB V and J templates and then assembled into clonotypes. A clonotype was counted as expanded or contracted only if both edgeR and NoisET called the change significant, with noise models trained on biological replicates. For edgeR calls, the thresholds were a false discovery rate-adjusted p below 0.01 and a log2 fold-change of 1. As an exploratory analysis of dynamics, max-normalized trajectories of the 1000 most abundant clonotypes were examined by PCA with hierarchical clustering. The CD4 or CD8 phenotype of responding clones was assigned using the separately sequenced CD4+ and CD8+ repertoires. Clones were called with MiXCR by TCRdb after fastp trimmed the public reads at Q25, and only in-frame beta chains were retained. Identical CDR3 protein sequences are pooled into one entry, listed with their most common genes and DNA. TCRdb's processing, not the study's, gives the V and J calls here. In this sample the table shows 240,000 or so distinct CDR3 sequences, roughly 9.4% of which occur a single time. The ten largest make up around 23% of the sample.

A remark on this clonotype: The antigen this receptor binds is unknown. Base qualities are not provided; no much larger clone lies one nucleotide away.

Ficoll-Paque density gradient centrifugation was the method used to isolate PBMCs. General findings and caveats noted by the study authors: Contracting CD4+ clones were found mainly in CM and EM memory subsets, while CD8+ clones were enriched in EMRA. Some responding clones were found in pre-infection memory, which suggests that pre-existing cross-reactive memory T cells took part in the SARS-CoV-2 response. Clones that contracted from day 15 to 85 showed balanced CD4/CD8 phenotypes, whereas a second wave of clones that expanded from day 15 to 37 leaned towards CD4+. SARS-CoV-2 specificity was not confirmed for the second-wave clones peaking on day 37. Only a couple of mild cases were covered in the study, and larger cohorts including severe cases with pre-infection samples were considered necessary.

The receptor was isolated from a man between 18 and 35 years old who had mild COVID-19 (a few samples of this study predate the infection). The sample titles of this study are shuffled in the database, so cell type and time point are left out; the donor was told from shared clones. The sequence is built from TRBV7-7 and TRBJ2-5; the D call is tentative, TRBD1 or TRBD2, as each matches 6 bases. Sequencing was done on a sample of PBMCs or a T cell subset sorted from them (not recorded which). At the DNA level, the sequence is TGTGCCAGCAGCCCCGGGGGCCCCTACCAAGAGACCCAGTACTTC. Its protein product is CASSPGGPYQETQYF.